This TCR beta chain is drawn from a study of PD-1 blockade in classical Hodgkin lymphoma. Profiling relied on immunoSEQ multiplex PCR, and the TCRdb table lists in-frame clones only, not all of them. The data show some 27,000 clones, with around 77% seen just once and about 17% held by the top ten. The sample's time point: cycle 4 day 1 (C4D1), after five to seven weeks of nivolumab. After autologous stem cell transplantation all patients relapsed, and prior brentuximab vedotin exposure differed between cohorts. In this sample, this clone turned up a few times. The clonotype originates from a human donor with classical Hodgkin lymphoma. Sequences were derived from peripheral blood mononuclear cells (PBMCs), sampled before the fourth cycle of nivolumab.

The CDR3 nucleotides are TGTGCCAGCAGCTTAGCGGGAGGCCCCACAGATACGCAGTATTTT. It specifies CASSLAGGPTDTQYF. This chain connects TRBV11-3 to TRBJ2-3; 7 bases line up with TRBD2. The CDR3 has 15 residues. Germline loops: CDR1 SGHNT, CDR2 YENEEA. The J segment lost 2 bases and the V segment lost 1 base, leaving 3 bases of the junction unmatched. Drawing the rest from reference TRBV11-3 and TRBJ2-3, the complete variable domain is EAGVVQSPRYKIIEKKQPVAFWCNPISGHNTLYWYLQNLGQGPELLIRYENEEAVDDSQLPKDRFSAERLKGVDSTLKIQPAELGDSAVYLCASSLAGGPTDTQYFGPGTRLTVL.